The clone carrying this T cell receptor beta chain was seen a handful of times. The data stem from a study of blood T cells in healthy people across ages. The CDR3 sequence is 14 residues long. Germline values: CDR1 LNHNV, CDR2 YYDKDF (reference sequence). Trimming removed 0 bases from V and 1 base from J, with 6 bases in between. Next came a second PCR, run for about 7 to 12 cycles, which used a sample-barcoded 5' primer along with a J-beta primer mix. TCRdb re-derived calls from the 5' RACE reads in MiXCR, one entry per CDR3 protein. The sample has about 730,000 distinct CDR3 sequences; about 40% are singletons.

The chain combines TRBV15 with TRBJ1-2; D is unresolved. The receptor was derived from a woman aged 55 to 70 in good health. Sequenced: blood. Here the CDR3 reads CATSRDPLNYGYTF. CDR3 DNA sequence: TGTGCCACCAGCAGAGATCCCCTTAACTATGGCTACACCTTC.